Reported below is one T cell receptor (beta chain). The antigen remains undetermined. Germline V CDR1 and CDR2: LNHDA, SQIVND (reference sequence). The J segment lost 5 bases and the V segment lost 8 bases, leaving 9 bases of the junction unmatched. The CDR3 runs 14 residues. The data originate from a study of OX40 agonist ivuxolimab in advanced cancers. Study results and caveats: Compared with CD4+, CD8+ T cells on average had more expanded clones.

Using immunoSEQ multiplex PCR, the repertoire was profiled, and TCRdb retains in-frame clones only, with some absent. The sample records 45,000 to 50,000 clones, roughly nine tenths being singletons. Sequenced material: CD4+ or CD8+ T cells sorted from blood, taken in a trial of the OX40 agonist ivuxolimab. This TCR came from an adult with an advanced solid tumor such as melanoma, head and neck, liver or kidney cancer. J is TRBJ2-3 and V is TRBV19; 8 positions match TRBD2. The DNA of the CDR3 is TGTGCCAGTGGCCCGGGGGGGGTGAGAGATACGCAGTATTTT. It is translated as CASGPGGVRDTQYF.